This T cell receptor beta chain came from a study of vaccination and CD4 T cells after COVID-19. Cultured CD4+ T-cell DNA underwent Oncomine TCR Beta short-read sequencing. TCRdb passed the PCR reads through MiXCR, listing each CDR3 protein once. The data contain fewer than 15,000 distinct CDR3 sequences, 76% of them singletons. The sample's treatment: approximately 9-day PBMC culture with coronavirus spike peptide pools or control peptides (ViraFEST assay). Under the ViraFEST approach, antigen-specific T cells were expanded with peptide pools and TCRs subsequently sequenced. A word on this clonotype: Its specificity is unknown.

Sample: CD4+ T cells from blood, cultured in vitro. This clonotype was sampled from a human donor who had recovered from COVID-19.

For the CDR3, the DNA is TGTGCCAGCAGCTTAGCCGGGGAGCTCTCCTACGAGCAGTACTTC. Translated, it gives CASSLAGELSYEQYF. The genes are TRBV7-2 and TRBJ2-7; a possible D gene is TRBD2 (5 bases). The CDR3 consists of 15 residues. CDR1 and CDR2 (germline): SGHTA, FQGNSA. Trimming pared 0 bases from V and 0 bases from J, leaving 9 bases between.